These 26 T cell receptor beta chains were sequenced from one sample in a study of regulatory T cells in long-lasting Graves disease. Stated time point: newly diagnosed GD, antithyroid drugs for less than 3 months. The authors made the TCR library using RNA they extracted from PBMCs. Researchers made TCR beta libraries by using iRepertoire HTBI primers and running Arm-PCR on CDR3 regions. A single record per CDR3 protein comes from TCRdb applying MiXCR to the multiplex PCR reads. The repertoire consists of 530,000 or so distinct CDR3 sequences, with roughly 16% occurring once and the leading ten covering 9.5% to 15%. A further study also used this sample, focusing on T cells in Graves' hyperthyroidism and ophthalmopathy.

Sequenced material: peripheral blood mononuclear cells (PBMCs), taken at new diagnosis, from a patient treated with antithyroid drugs. Receptor source: a man aged 18-30 years with Graves disease.

This clonotype was counted many times. The chain combines TRBV20-1 with TRBJ2-7, with a weak D call TRBD2 (6 bases). The V end was cut by 3 bases, the J end by 3 bases, with 15 bases between. This CDR3 has 14 residues. The germline V gene has CDR1 DFQATT and CDR2 SNEGSKA (reference sequence). The CDR3 DNA reads TGCAGTGCTAGCTTGATTAGCGGTCTCTACGAGCAGTACTTC. Translated, it gives CSASLISGLYEQYF.

The table lists this clonotype with many counts. This sequence joins TRBV20-1 and TRBJ1-4; a weak D match, TRBD1 (5 bases). The CDR3 sequence is 12 residues long. V was trimmed by 6 bases and J by 8 bases, leaving 13 bases between them. Germline V gives CDR1 DFQATT, CDR2 SNEGSKA (reference sequence). In DNA, the CDR3 is TGCAGTGCGGGGACTCGACAGGAAAAACTGTTTTTT. Encoded protein: CSAGTRQEKLFF.

This clonotype was seen many times. The V and J genes are TRBV20-1 and TRBJ1-6; the D gene is possibly TRBD1 (5 bases). Deletions cut 1 base from V and 5 bases from J, with 12 bases between. CDR1 and CDR2 (germline): DFQATT, SNEGSKA (reference sequence). The CDR3 runs to 15 residues. The CDR3 sequence: CSARAPGGHNSPLHF. CDR3 nucleotides: TGCAGTGCTAGAGCCCCCGGGGGTCATAATTCACCCCTCCACTTT.

The chain couples TRBV30 to TRBJ2-1; D perhaps matches TRBD2 (6 bases). Germline loops: CDR1 GTSNPN, CDR2 SVGIG (reference sequence). The CDR3 spans 13 residues. V lost 0 bases and J lost 5, with 8 bases in between. CDR3 sequence: CAWSVGEDNEQFF. The CDR3 region has the DNA TGTGCCTGGAGTGTGGGGGAGGACAATGAGCAGTTCTTC. The full variable domain, rest sourced from reference TRBV30 and TRBJ2-1, is SQTIHQWPATLVQPVGSPLSLECTVEGTSNPNLYWYRQAAGRGLQLLFYSVGIGQISSEVPQNLSASRPQDRQFILSSKKLLLSDSGFYLCAWSVGEDNEQFFGPGTRLTVL.

The chain combines TRBV18 with TRBJ2-1, with TRBD1 as a possible D gene (5 bases). Germline CDR1 and CDR2: KGHSH and LQKENI. V was trimmed by 2 bases and J by 7 bases, leaving 21 bases between them. CDR3 size: 17 residues. The CDR3, as DNA: TGTGCCAGCTCACCAGCAGTCGGACAACTCCTACCTAATGAGCAGTTCTTC. This codes for CASSPAVGQLLPNEQFF.

In its sample, this clonotype was seen many times. The V call is TRBV12-3 or TRBV12-4, the J call TRBJ2-5; D is uncertain. Trimming shortened V by 3 bases and J by 5 bases, and 10 bases separated the two germline ends. This CDR3 is built from 13 residues. DNA for the CDR3: TGTGCCAGCAGTTTTGCGGCGGACGAGACCCAGTACTTC. It translates to CASSFAADETQYF.

The chain combines TRBV19 with TRBJ1-5; the D is unclear. This CDR3 has 15 amino acids. Germline loops: CDR1 LNHDA, CDR2 SQIVND (reference sequence). Trimming took off 10 bases at V and 0 bases at J, with 16 bases between the two ends. The CDR3 DNA reads TGTGCCACTCGAATCGGGCTTAATAGCAATCAGCCCCAGCATTTT. It encodes CATRIGLNSNQPQHF.

The V gene is TRBV3-1, the J gene TRBJ1-1, with TRBD1 as a possible D gene (6 bases). This CDR3 region has 15 residues. Germline CDR1 reads LGHDT; CDR2 reads YNNKEL (reference sequence). Trimming shortened V by 2 bases and J by 4 bases, and 14 bases separated the two germline ends. The CDR3 coding sequence is TGTGCCAGCAGCCAACACAGGGCTCGAGGCACTGAAGCTTTCTTT. It yields the protein CASSQHRARGTEAFF.

This clonotype was found many times. The V call is TRBV11-2, the J call TRBJ1-2, with TRBD1 matching over 9 bases. This CDR3 has 12 amino acids. Germline V gene lookup returns CDR1 SGHAT and CDR2 FQNNGV. V shed 4 bases and J 8 bases; nucleotides not matched to a gene: 2. The CDR3 nucleotides are TGTGCCAGCAGCTGGACAGGGGAGGGCTACACCTTC. It encodes CASSWTGEGYTF.

Comments on this clonotype: Since no conserved phenylalanine or tryptophan closes the CDR3, a read error is the likely cause. The J gene is TRBJ2-7, the V gene TRBV28; 7 bases align to TRBD2. V was clipped by 2 bases and J by 1 base; unmatched bases: 5. Germline loops: CDR1 MDHEN, CDR2 SYDVKM. CDR3 length equals 15 residues. The CDR3, as DNA: TGTGCCAGCAGTTTAGGGGGGGGTGGATCCTACGAGCAGTACTCC. This codes for CASSLGGGGSYEQYS.

This clonotype was picked up many times. V usage is TRBV12-3 or TRBV12-4 and J usage is TRBJ1-2; 8 bases are shared with TRBD1. V shed 5 bases and J 4 bases; nucleotides not matched to a gene: 3. The CDR3 is 13 residues long. The CDR3 here is CASSPTGGYGYTF. DNA of the CDR3: TGTGCCAGCAGTCCAACAGGGGGCTATGGCTACACCTTC.

There are many counts of this clonotype. The chain recombines TRBV11-2 with TRBJ2-1; TRBD2 matches 9 bases. This CDR3 has 16 amino acids. Germline CDR1 SGHAT, CDR2 FQNNGV. Trimming at V came to 1 base and at J to 8 bases, leaving 9 bases not matched to a gene. The CDR3 DNA reads as TGTGCCAGCAGCTTAGGGACGGGACTAGCTTTTGATGAGCAGTTCTTC. It encodes CASSLGTGLAFDEQFF.

The CDR3 reads CASSLRRVSETQYF. The CDR3 DNA follows: TGTGCCAGCAGCCTTCGCAGGGTTTCAGAGACCCAGTACTTC. V usage is TRBV5-6 and J usage is TRBJ2-5; the D gene is possibly TRBD1 (5 bases). CDR1 and CDR2 from the germline V gene are SGHDT and YYEEEE. V lost 4 bases and J 4 bases, leaving 14 bases between the germline ends. The CDR3 spans 14 residues.

This clonotype appeared a few times. The chain has TRBV20-1 and TRBJ1-5; TRBD1 matches at 7 bases. Trimming cost V 6 bases and J 5 bases; bases outside gene matches: 13. The CDR3 extends over 15 amino acids. The germline CDR1 and CDR2 sequences are DFQATT and SNEGSKA (reference sequence). In DNA, the CDR3 is TGCAGTGCCCAACCCGGGACAGTGGTCGATCAGCCCCAGCATTTT. Its translation is CSAQPGTVVDQPQHF.

This clonotype was picked up a small number of times. This chain joins TRBV9 and TRBJ2-2; 12 bases align to TRBD2. This CDR3 has 15 amino acids. Trimming at V came to 8 bases and at J to 7 bases, leaving 9 bases not matched to a gene. In germline, CDR1 is SGDLS, CDR2 YYNGEE. The CDR3 loop reads CASSSGRAADGELFF. The CDR3 nucleotides are TGTGCCAGTTCTAGCGGGAGGGCCGCGGACGGGGAGCTGTTTTTT.

The genes are TRBV28 and TRBJ2-3; 11 nucleotides align to TRBD2. This CDR3 contains 17 residues. With V trimmed by 6 bases and J by 2 bases, 10 bases remained unmatched. The V gene's germline CDR1 is MDHEN and CDR2 SYDVKM. The CDR3 region is CASSPGTGLADTDTQYF. The CDR3 nucleotides read TGTGCCAGCAGCCCAGGGACGGGACTAGCGGACACAGATACGCAGTATTTT.

This clonotype was seen repeatedly, ten times or more. J is TRBJ2-1 and V is TRBV14; D is uncertain. The CDR3 has 14 residues. Germline CDR1 and CDR2: SGHDN and FVKESK. With 0 bases removed from V and 7 bases from J, the gap between germline ends came to 10 bases. The CDR3 loop is CASSQDLFRNEQFF. DNA for the CDR3: TGTGCCAGCAGCCAAGATTTATTCCGTAATGAGCAGTTCTTC.

In this sample, this clonotype turned up a few times. V is TRBV27 and J is TRBJ2-7; D unresolved. V was cut by 4 bases and J by 6 bases, with 10 bases left in between. This CDR3 comprises 12 residues. Germline loops: CDR1 MNHEY, CDR2 SMNVEV (reference sequence). CDR3 in amino acids: CASSSRLLEQYF. The CDR3 DNA reads TGTGCCAGCAGTTCGAGACTTCTCGAGCAGTACTTC.

This clonotype was seen only a few times. The chain is built from TRBV13 and TRBJ1-1, with 12 bases identical to TRBD1. Trimming at V came to 5 bases and at J to 5 bases, leaving 6 bases not matched to a gene. The CDR3 has 15 amino acids. The germline V gene encodes CDR1 PRHDT and CDR2 FYEKMQ (reference sequence). The CDR3 reads CASSPGQGAPTEAFF. CDR3 DNA: TGTGCCAGCAGCCCGGGACAGGGGGCGCCTACTGAAGCTTTCTTT.

This clonotype was seen a handful of times. The V and J genes are TRBV6-5 and TRBJ2-6; D remains unclear. CDR1 and CDR2 from the germline V gene are MNHEY and SVGAGI. CDR3 size: 16 residues. The V end lost 0 bases, the J end lost 1 base, and 7 bases lay between the germline ends. The CDR3 DNA reads TGTGCCAGCAGTTACTCTATTCGTTCTGGGGCCAACGTCCTGACTTTC. Protein: CASSYSIRSGANVLTF.

A note on this clonotype: One end of the junction fails to match germline, which may point to a read error. The rearrangement links TRBV5-1 to TRBJ2-7, with a weak D call TRBD1 (6 bases). CDR1 SGHRS and CDR2 YFSETQ come from the germline V gene. This CDR3 has 15 amino acids. The CDR3 is CASSVRGLDSYEQYF. In nucleotides, the CDR3 is TGTGCCAGCAGCGTAAGAGGGCTGGACAGCTACGAGCAGTACTTC.

This chain connects TRBV3-1 to TRBJ2-2; TRBD1 agrees at 8 bases. With 6 bases clipped from V and 2 bases from J, the junction kept 5 bases outside the gene matches. The length of the CDR3 is 15 residues. Germline CDR1 and CDR2: LGHDT and YNNKEL (reference sequence). CDR3: CASRHGQGNTGELFF. In DNA, the CDR3 is TGTGCCAGCAGGCACGGACAGGGAAACACCGGGGAGCTGTTTTTT. The full variable domain, in which reference TRBV3-1 and TRBJ2-2 provide the parts outside the CDR3, is DTAVSQTPKYLVTQMGNDKSIKCEQNLGHDTMYWYKQDSKKFLKIMFSYNNKELIINETVPNRFSPKSPDKAHLNLHINSLELGDSAVYFCASRHGQGNTGELFFGEGSRLTVL.

The rearrangement joins TRBV4-1 to TRBJ2-7; tentatively, D is TRBD2 (6 bases). Trimming took 2 bases from V and 0 from J, leaving 11 bases between them. Germline loops: CDR1 MGHRA, CDR2 YSYEKL. The CDR3 consists of 15 residues. CDR3 bases: TGCGCCAGCAGCCAAAGGGACTCCAGCTCCTACGAGCAGTACTTC. Translating it yields CASSQRDSSSYEQYF.

This clonotype showed up just a few times. A read error may explain this, as a much larger clone is one base away. The gene calls are TRBV28 and TRBJ2-3; perhaps TRBD1 as D (6 bases). The CDR3 consists of 15 residues. Germline V gene data show CDR1 as MDHEN and CDR2 as SYDVKM. V was cut by 2 bases and J by 2 bases, with 11 bases left in between. CDR3 DNA sequence: TGTGCCAGCAGTTTAGACAGGAGGTACACAGATACGCAGTATTTT. This sequence encodes CASSLDRRYTDTQYF.

This clonotype was counted ten times or more. An end of the junction differs from the germline gene, which may be a read error. The rearrangement uses TRBV28 and TRBJ2-1; D gene ambiguous. CDR1 is MDHEN and CDR2 is SYDVKM in the germline V gene. The CDR3 runs 14 residues. CDR3 sequence reads: CASILASSYNEQFF. The CDR3 region has the DNA TGTGCCAGCATTTTAGCAAGCTCCTACAATGAGCAGTTCTTC.

V usage is TRBV4-2 and J usage is TRBJ1-1, with D unclear. The V gene's germline CDR1 is LGHNA and CDR2 YNFKEQ. V lost 0 bases, J lost 1 base, and 6 bases lay in between. CDR3 length: 14 amino acids. The CDR3 sequence: CASSQDAANTEAFF. As DNA, the CDR3 is TGTGCCAGCAGCCAAGATGCGGCGAACACTGAAGCTTTCTTT.